This TCR beta chain is drawn from a study of shared clonotypes between healthy human individuals. Whole-study results and caveats: Enrolling few donors narrowed the genetic and exposure-history diversity that was represented.

The split of CD4+ cells yielded CD45RA+ naive and CD45RA-negative memory subsets. Method: immunoSEQ multiplex PCR; TCRdb's copy keeps in-frame clones and lacks some. This table holds some 2,500,000 clones, roughly 93% found once. This CDR3 comprises 14 residues. Deletions cut 7 bases from V and 3 bases from J, with 12 bases between. The germline V gene has CDR1 SNHLY and CDR2 FYNNEI. Remarks on this clone: The antigen is not known.

Sequenced input: naive CD4+ T cells from PBMCs. The subset is: CD45RA+ positively selected. This TCR was recovered from a man aged 18 to 30 in good health. Some clones in this sample may be carry-over from other donors' samples. The chain links TRBV2 to TRBJ1-4; tentatively, D is TRBD1 (5 bases). The CDR3 nucleotides read TGTGCCAGCACCCGGGGAGGGGCTAATGAAAAACTGTTTTTT. Its translation is CASTRGGANEKLFF.